This section outlines one T cell receptor (beta chain) sequence together with its context. Its antigen is not identified. The time point here: pre-sensitization, week 0. The treatment here: therapeutic diphenylcyclopropenone sensitization with weekly scalp DPC. The library attached unique molecular identifiers to individual cDNA molecules. TCRdb re-derived calls from the RACE reads in MiXCR, one entry per CDR3 protein. The sample contains 40,000 or so distinct CDR3 sequences, 8% to 11% of which appear only once. This entry is derived from a study of human T cells and chemical hapten exposure. On the study more broadly: Alopecia areata, totalis or universalis affected patients who were mostly female.

The CDR3 runs to 10 residues. Deletions cut 7 bases from V and 11 bases from J, with 13 bases between. CDR1 is SQVTM, CDR2 ANQGSEA, per germline. Study observations and caveats: Alopecia in all donors means immunity may differ from healthy individuals.

The sample in question was whole blood, obtained in connection with sensitization to the hapten diphenylcyclopropenone (DPC). The receptor's source is a man aged 25 to 45 with alopecia areata. Some clones in this sample may be carry-over from other donors' samples. The chain links TRBV29-1 to TRBJ2-3, with D maybe TRBD2 (6 bases). CDR3 amino acids: CSATLAMQYF. DNA of the CDR3: TGCAGCGCGACACTAGCTATGCAGTATTTT.